The 22 T cell receptor beta chains below were found in one sample sequenced in a study of T cell repertoires in cytomegalovirus infection (dated by TCRdb to between 2018 and 2021). Sequencing was performed on an Illumina HiSeq 1500. The public sequencing data were trimmed at Q25 with fastp and processed into clonotypes with MiXCR by TCRdb, which kept only in-frame beta chains. Each CDR3 protein gets just one entry, which takes the most common genes and DNA from the rows behind it. This sample comprises around 180,000 distinct CDR3 sequences, approximately 28% of them detected only once. Approximately 30% of the sample belongs to the ten largest clones. Input material: PBMCs. The receptor source for this set is a human donor in good health (CMV status not recorded). Some clones in this sample may be carry-over from other donors' samples.

In the case of this clonotype: One junction end does not reproduce the germline sequence, and a read error may be involved. The chain joins TRBV6-1 to TRBJ1-1, with 7 bases that match TRBD1. The CDR3 sequence is 14 residues long. The germline CDR1 and CDR2 sequences are MNHNS and SASEGT. As DNA, the CDR3 is TGTGCCAGCAAAATCGGGACAGCTTCCACTGAAGCTTTATTT. Protein: CASKIGTASTEALF.

In this sample, this clonotype turned up a few times. The chain carries TRBV6-1 and TRBJ1-1, with 7 bases that match TRBD1. The CDR3 sequence is 15 residues long. Unmatched junction bases numbered 7, after V lost 4 bases and J lost 2 bases. Germline lookup yields CDR1 MNHNS and CDR2 SASEGT. CDR3 amino acids: CASSALGQTNTEAFF. For the CDR3, the DNA is TGTGCCAGCAGTGCCCTGGGACAGACCAACACTGAAGCTTTCTTT.

The rearrangement uses TRBV19 and TRBJ1-5, with TRBD1 as a possible D gene (6 bases). The CDR3 length is 14 residues. Germline assignment: CDR1 LNHDA and CDR2 SQIVND (reference sequence). V was cut by 5 bases and J by 4 bases, with 12 bases left in between. This CDR3 reads CASSFGQTNQPQHF. The CDR3 DNA sequence: TGTGCCAGTAGTTTCGGACAGACTAATCAGCCCCAGCATTTT.

This clonotype was found many times. The chain has TRBV7-2 and TRBJ1-5; tentatively, D is TRBD1 (5 bases). V was cut by 1 base and J by 5 bases, with 12 bases left in between. There are 15 residues in the CDR3. Germline V gene sequence: CDR1 SGHTA, CDR2 FQGNSA. The DNA for the CDR3 is TGTGCCAGCAGCTTAGGGGGCAGGGTCGATCAGCCCCAGCATTTT. It is translated as CASSLGGRVDQPQHF.

V usage is TRBV7-6 and J usage is TRBJ1-1, with D unclear. Trimming pared 1 base from V and 4 bases from J, leaving 7 bases between. Germline V gene data show CDR1 as SGHVS and CDR2 as FNYEAQ. This CDR3 contains 13 residues. Written as DNA, the CDR3 is TGTGCCAGCAGCTTAGATTGGGGCACTGAAGCTTTCTTT. This sequence encodes CASSLDWGTEAFF.

This clonotype was observed a few times. V gene TRBV15 combines with J gene TRBJ2-7; the D gene is possibly TRBD1 (5 bases). Trimming left V 0 bases short and J 6 bases short, with 9 bases between. CDR1 and CDR2 from the germline V gene are LNHNV and YYDKDF (reference sequence). The CDR3 totals 13 residues. CDR3 in amino acids: CATSRDRGSEQYF. The CDR3 region has the DNA TGTGCCACCAGCAGAGATAGGGGTTCCGAGCAGTACTTC.

V and J are TRBV7-2 and TRBJ2-7, with 10 bases identical to TRBD1. The J segment lost 5 bases and the V segment lost 4 bases, leaving 8 bases of the junction unmatched. Germline CDR1 SGHTA, CDR2 FQGNSA. The CDR3 is 15 amino acids. The chain's CDR3 is CASSSDGTGDHEQYF. The CDR3 nucleotides read TGTGCCAGCAGCTCCGACGGGACAGGGGACCACGAGCAGTACTTC.

This chain connects TRBV2 to TRBJ1-5, with D uncertain. This CDR3 comprises 16 residues. The V end was cut by 2 bases, the J end by 0 bases, with 11 bases between. Germline V gene lookup returns CDR1 SNHLY and CDR2 FYNNEI. CDR3 DNA: TGTGCCAGCAGTGAATACACGGATCCTAGCAATCAGCCCCAGCATTTT. Amino acid sequence: CASSEYTDPSNQPQHF.

In this sample, this clonotype turned up a few times. The chain carries TRBV6-6 and TRBJ2-7; 7 nucleotides align to TRBD1. Trimming cost V 2 bases and J 12 bases; bases outside gene matches: 16. The CDR3 runs to 15 residues. Germline CDR1 is MNHNY and CDR2 is SVGAGI (reference sequence). CDR3: CASSYAGTEPTSWYF. DNA of the CDR3: TGTGCCAGCAGTTACGCCGGGACAGAACCTACGAGTTGGTACTTC.

This chain uses TRBV11-1 with TRBJ1-1; D unclear. Germline values: CDR1 SGHAT, CDR2 FQDESV (reference sequence). CDR3 length equals 14 residues. V was clipped by 5 bases and J by 0 bases, with 10 bases between them. The CDR3 reads CASSPEFMNTEAFF. CDR3 sequence (DNA): TGTGCCAGCAGCCCAGAGTTCATGAACACTGAAGCTTTCTTT. The full variable domain, its missing parts supplied by reference TRBV11-1 and TRBJ1-1, is EAEVAQSPRYKITEKSQAVAFWCDPISGHATLYWYRQILGQGPELLVQFQDESVVDDSQLPKDRFSAERLKGVDSTLKIQPAELGDSAMYLCASSPEFMNTEAFFGQGTRLTVV.

The chain is built from TRBV12-3 or TRBV12-4 and TRBJ1-2, with a possible D match to TRBD1 (5 bases). Deletions cut 4 bases from V and 2 bases from J, with 17 bases between. CDR3 size: 16 residues. The CDR3 bases are TGTGCCAGCAGTTCGTCCCCCAGGGTTTTCAACTATGGCTACACCTTC. Translated, it gives CASSSSPRVFNYGYTF.

The rearrangement links TRBV10-3 to TRBJ2-3; 10 positions agree with TRBD1. V lost 4 bases to trimming and J lost 6 bases; unmatched junction nucleotides: 7. Germline lookup yields CDR1 ENHRY and CDR2 SYGVKD. The CDR3 has 15 amino acids. In DNA, the CDR3 is TGTGCCATCAGTGGATCGACAGGGGGCAGTGATACGCAGTATTTT. Its protein product is CAISGSTGGSDTQYF.

The chain has TRBV3-1 and TRBJ2-5, with unresolved D. CDR1 is LGHDT, CDR2 YNNKEL, per germline (reference sequence). The CDR3 totals 13 residues. V lost 6 bases to trimming and J lost 5 bases, with 13 bases between them. CDR3: CASSNGLSETQYF. CDR3 coding DNA: TGTGCCAGCAGTAATGGGCTCTCCGAGACCCAGTACTTC.

This clonotype occurred a few times. The chain recombines TRBV6-6 with TRBJ2-5; D gene ambiguous. Trimming left V 6 bases short and J 5 bases short, with 19 bases between. The germline gives CDR1 MNHNY, CDR2 SVGAGI (reference sequence). This CDR3 contains 15 residues. CDR3 protein: CASSSMVRRWETQYF. CDR3 nucleotides: TGTGCCAGCAGCTCCATGGTCCGGCGATGGGAGACCCAGTACTTC.

The rearrangement links TRBV9 to TRBJ2-2; the D gene could be TRBD1 or TRBD2 (6 bases each). The germline V gene has CDR1 SGDLS and CDR2 YYNGEE. V gave up 4 bases and J gave up 0 bases, with 22 bases separating them. The CDR3 loop spans 19 amino acids. DNA of the CDR3: TGTGCCAGCAGCTCCCCTCGGGGGCCACAACTTCCGAACACCGGGGAGCTGTTTTTT. It yields the protein CASSSPRGPQLPNTGELFF.

The sample holds a few counts of this clonotype. The J gene is TRBJ2-5, the V gene TRBV7-2, with no clear D. Per the germline V gene, CDR1 is SGHTA and CDR2 is FQGNSA. The CDR3 contains 13 residues. V dropped 2 bases and J dropped 5 bases, with 9 bases sitting between them. This CDR3 reads CASSLTILETQYF. The CDR3 bases are TGTGCCAGCAGCTTAACAATCCTGGAGACCCAGTACTTC.

The rearrangement links TRBV11-2 to TRBJ2-7, with unresolved D. Trimming took 0 bases from V and 7 from J, leaving 10 bases between them. The germline V gene has CDR1 SGHAT and CDR2 FQNNGV. This CDR3 region has 13 residues. CDR3 coding DNA: TGTGCCAGCAGCTTAGACCTGACGGCGGAGCAGTACTTC. The encoded protein is CASSLDLTAEQYF.

This clonotype has just a few counts. The rearrangement uses TRBV6-2 or TRBV6-3 and TRBJ2-5, with 7 bases matching TRBD2. The CDR3 is made up of 13 amino acids. The germline gives CDR1 MNHEY, CDR2 SVGEGT. V was clipped by 2 bases and J by 5 bases; unmatched bases: 2. The DNA of the CDR3 is TGTGCCAGCAGTTACGAGGGAGGGGAGACCCAGTACTTC. This gives the protein CASSYEGGETQYF.

V gene TRBV23-1 combines with J gene TRBJ2-3; tentatively, D is TRBD1 or TRBD2 (5 bases each). TRBV23-1 is filed as an ORF, its function uncertain. Trimming pared 10 bases from V and 9 bases from J, leaving 20 bases between. The CDR3 extends over 13 amino acids. CDR3 nucleotides: TGCGCCACTGACGGTTCGAGGGGCCAAACGCAGTATTTT. Protein product: CATDGSRGQTQYF.

This clonotype was seen more than once but under ten times. The genes are TRBV6-1 and TRBJ2-1; D may be TRBD1 or TRBD2 (5 bases each). V lost 7 bases, J lost 8 bases, and 24 bases lay in between. Looked up from germline, CDR1 is MNHNS and CDR2 is SASEGT. The CDR3 sequence is 16 residues long. The CDR3, as DNA: TGTGCCAGCATCCTAAGAGTGTCAGGGAAGGGAGATGAGCAGTTCTTC. This sequence encodes CASILRVSGKGDEQFF.

This chain uses TRBV5-5 with TRBJ1-2; D ambiguous. V was pared by 1 base and J by 0 bases, with 4 bases between. This CDR3 has 13 amino acids. Germline V gene lookup returns CDR1 SGHKS and CDR2 YYEKEE (reference sequence). DNA for the CDR3: TGTGCCAGCAGCTTGAGGACTAACTATGGCTACACCTTC. It codes for CASSLRTNYGYTF.

This clonotype was counted only a few times. This chain's CDR3 is CSARVPGLAGVYEQYF. CDR3 DNA: TGCAGTGCTAGAGTCCCCGGACTAGCGGGGGTATACGAGCAGTACTTC. The chain carries TRBV20-1 and TRBJ2-7, with 13 bases identical to TRBD2. The CDR3 is 16 residues long. Trimming at V came to 1 base and at J to 4 bases, leaving 7 bases not matched to a gene. Germline V gene lookup returns CDR1 DFQATT and CDR2 SNEGSKA (reference sequence).